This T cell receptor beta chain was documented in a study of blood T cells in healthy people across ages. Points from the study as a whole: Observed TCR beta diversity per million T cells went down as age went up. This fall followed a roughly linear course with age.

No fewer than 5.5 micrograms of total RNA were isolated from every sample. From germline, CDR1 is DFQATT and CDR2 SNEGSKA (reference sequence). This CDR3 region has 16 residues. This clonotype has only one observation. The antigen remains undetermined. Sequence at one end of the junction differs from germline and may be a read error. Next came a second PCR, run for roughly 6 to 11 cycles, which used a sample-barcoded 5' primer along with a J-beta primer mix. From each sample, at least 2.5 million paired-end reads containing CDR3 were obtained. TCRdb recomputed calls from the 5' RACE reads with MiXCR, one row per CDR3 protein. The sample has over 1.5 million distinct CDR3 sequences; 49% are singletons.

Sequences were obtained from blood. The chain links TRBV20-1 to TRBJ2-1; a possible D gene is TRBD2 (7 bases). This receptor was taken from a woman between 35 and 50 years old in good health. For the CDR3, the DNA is TGCAGTGCTAGAGATGAGAGGGGGGGCTCCTACAATGAGCAGTTCTTT. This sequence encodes CSARDERGGSYNEQFF.